A single sample is the source of the 3 T cell receptor beta chains below, sequenced in a study of shared clonotypes between healthy human individuals. Sequenced by immunoSEQ multiplex PCR; TCRdb stores in-frame clones only, minus some. Of some 650,000 clones listed, more than 95% are singletons. The sequencing input was naive CD4+ T cells sorted from blood. Subset of the sample: CD45RA+ positively selected. The receptors stem from a woman aged 25 to 39 in good health.

The rearrangement links TRBV27 to TRBJ2-7; no firm D call. The CDR3 contains 12 residues. V lost 5 bases, J lost 4 bases, and 9 bases lay in between. CDR1 MNHEY and CDR2 SMNVEV come from the germline V gene (reference sequence). CDR3 loop: CASSPTGYEQYF. The CDR3 nucleotides are TGTGCCAGCAGTCCCACTGGATACGAGCAGTACTTC.

This clone was seen once. V gene TRBV5-1 combines with J gene TRBJ1-2; possibly TRBD1 for D (5 bases). Germline V gene lookup returns CDR1 SGHRS and CDR2 YFSETQ. This CDR3 spans 12 amino acids. With 7 bases removed from V and 4 bases from J, the gap between germline ends came to 11 bases. This chain's CDR3 is CASREGTYGYTF. As DNA, the CDR3 is TGCGCCAGCCGAGAAGGGACCTATGGCTACACCTTC.

The chain combines TRBV4-2 with TRBJ2-4; D is perhaps TRBD2 (6 bases). The CDR3 is 21 residues long. Germline CDR1 is LGHNA and CDR2 is YNFKEQ. The V end lost 0 bases, the J end lost 0 bases, and 24 bases lay between the germline ends. In DNA form, the CDR3 reads TGTGCCAGCAGCCAAGATTCTAGGCGGGAACTTGACGACCTAGCCAAAAACATTCAGTACTTC. It specifies CASSQDSRRELDDLAKNIQYF.